What follows are 6 T cell receptor beta chains derived from one specimen sequenced in a study of T cell repertoires in cytomegalovirus infection. Their antigen targets remain unknown. TCRdb used MiXCR to reprocess the reads, holding one entry per CDR3 protein. The sample has some 920,000 distinct CDR3 sequences, about 33% seen once; the top ten hold around an eighth. Sequenced material: cultured CD8+ T cells from PBMCs, taken from culture after CMV antigen stimulation. The source is a human donor in good health (CMV status not recorded). Some clones in this sample may be carry-over from other donors' samples.

The chain employs TRBV6-4 and TRBJ2-3; D might be TRBD2 (7 bases). The CDR3 totals 17 residues. With 0 bases removed from V and 2 bases from J, the gap between germline ends came to 15 bases. In germline, CDR1 is MRHNA, CDR2 SNTAGT. CDR3 nucleotides: TGTGCCAGCAGTGACTCTTCGGAGGGGGGGTTCACAGATACGCAGTATTTT. Translation gives CASSDSSEGGFTDTQYF.

With regard to this clonotype: A much larger clone differs from this one at a single base, so this may be a read error. The chain employs TRBV12-3 or TRBV12-4 and TRBJ1-6; 7 bases line up with TRBD1. This CDR3 comprises 16 residues. CDR3 coding DNA: TGTGTCAGCAGTTTAGGGGGCAGAGAGGGTAATTCACCCCTCCACTTT. Translation gives CVSSLGGREGNSPLHF.

Comment on this clonotype: The junction does not match germline at one end; this may be a read error. The chain couples TRBV2 to TRBJ2-2; 7 nucleotides match TRBD1. Germline CDR1 SNHLY, CDR2 FYNNEI. This CDR3 has 17 residues. For the CDR3, the DNA is TGTGCCAGCAGCGAAGATACGACAGGGCGTAGGACCGGGGAGCTGTTTTTT. It translates to CASSEDTTGRRTGELFF.

The chain is built from TRBV9 and TRBJ1-5; D might be TRBD1 (5 bases). This CDR3 has 16 amino acids. Per the germline V gene, CDR1 is SGDLS and CDR2 is YYNGEE. The V and J ends lost 0 bases and 0 bases respectively, with 10 bases between them. CDR3 in DNA: TGTGCCAGCAGCGTAGAGGCGGGGGATAGCAATCAGCCCCAGCATTTT. Its protein product is CASSVEAGDSNQPQHF.

Remarks on this clonotype: A much more abundant neighbour one base away suggests this may be a read error. V and J are TRBV5-4 and TRBJ2-2; D might be TRBD2 (5 bases). Trimming took 6 bases from V and 6 from J, leaving 6 bases between them. The CDR3 extends over 11 amino acids. The germline gives CDR1 SGHNT, CDR2 YYREEE (reference sequence). The CDR3 reads CASMRAGELFF. Written as DNA, the CDR3 is TGTGCCAGCATGCGGGCCGGGGAGCTGTTTTTT.

With respect to this clonotype: Relative to the germline gene, one junction end is altered; a read error may explain this. The chain uses TRBV3-1 and TRBJ2-1; 9 nucleotides agree with TRBD1. CDR1 LGHDT and CDR2 YNNKEL come from the germline V gene (reference sequence). The CDR3 is made up of 16 amino acids. Here the CDR3 DNA reads TGTGCCAACAGCCAACCGGGACAGGGTTCCTACAATGAGCAGTTCTTC. Translated: CANSQPGQGSYNEQFF.